A single sample gave rise to the 5 T cell receptor beta chains below, sequenced in a study of regulatory T cells in long-lasting Graves disease (dated by TCRdb to about 2021). Library preparation was by multiplex PCR. Sequencing took place on an Illumina HiSeq 4000. CDR3 regions were amplified by Arm-PCR with iRepertoire HTBI primers to construct TCR beta libraries. Using fastp at Q25 and MiXCR, TCRdb reprocessed the public reads and kept productive beta chains. Every distinct CDR3 protein forms one entry, paired with its most common genes and DNA. In this sample the table shows 420,000 or so distinct CDR3 sequences, roughly 15% of which occur a single time. Together, the top ten hold 20% to 25% of the sample. This specimen's time point label, interpreted: newly diagnosed GD, antithyroid drugs for less than 3 months. For both TCR sequencing and RNA sequencing, RNA was extracted from PBMCs in TRIzol.

These records were also assigned to another study, of T cells in Graves' hyperthyroidism and ophthalmopathy.

The material sequenced was peripheral blood mononuclear cells (PBMCs), taken at new diagnosis, from a patient treated with antithyroid drugs. These TCRs come from a woman in her late teens or twenties with Graves disease. Donor details come from another sample of the same person, matched by shared clones.

In this sample, this clonotype turned up a few times. The chain joins TRBV4-1 to TRBJ1-4; TRBD1 matches 9 bases. V shed 0 bases and J 2 bases; nucleotides not matched to a gene: 7. The CDR3 loop spans 18 amino acids. Germline lookup yields CDR1 MGHRA and CDR2 YSYEKL. The CDR3 DNA is TGCGCCAGCAGCCAAGACGGACAGGGGACGGGGACTAATGAAAAACTGTTTTTT. Its translation: CASSQDGQGTGTNEKLFF.

J is TRBJ1-5 and V is TRBV12-3 or TRBV12-4, with unresolved D. The V end lost 3 bases, the J end lost 0 bases, and 3 bases lay between the germline ends. The CDR3 is made up of 13 amino acids. This CDR3 reads CASSFHSNQPQHF. CDR3 DNA sequence: TGTGCCAGCAGTTTTCATAGCAATCAGCCCCAGCATTTT.

This clonotype was observed a few times. This chain links TRBV20-1 with TRBJ2-2; D may be TRBD2 (6 bases). The V gene lost 4 bases and the J gene lost 4 bases, with 10 bases spanning the gap. The germline V gene encodes CDR1 DFQATT and CDR2 SNEGSKA (reference sequence). The CDR3 totals 13 residues. The CDR3 region is CSATGSFTGELFF. CDR3 nucleotide sequence: TGCAGTGCTACCGGGAGCTTCACCGGGGAGCTGTTTTTT.

This clonotype was detected a few times. The V gene is TRBV20-1, the J gene TRBJ2-3; TRBD2 aligns across 10 bases. CDR3 size: 16 residues. Losses at the gene ends were 3 bases for V and 3 bases for J; bases not matched to a gene: 9. Germline V gene data show CDR1 as DFQATT and CDR2 as SNEGSKA (reference sequence). The CDR3 loop reads CSASSASGSWTDTQYF. CDR3 nucleotide sequence: TGCAGTGCTAGTTCTGCTAGCGGGAGTTGGACAGATACGCAGTATTTT.

This clonotype was detected a few times. V gene TRBV3-1 combines with J gene TRBJ2-3; 9 nucleotides agree with TRBD2. V shed 3 bases, J shed 4 bases, and the junction held 11 bases outside the gene matches. Germline V CDR1 and CDR2: LGHDT, YNNKEL (reference sequence). This CDR3 comprises 17 residues. DNA for the CDR3: TGTGCCAGCAGCCACAAGAGCGGGACTAGCTTAGCAGATACGCAGTATTTT. Residues: CASSHKSGTSLADTQYF.